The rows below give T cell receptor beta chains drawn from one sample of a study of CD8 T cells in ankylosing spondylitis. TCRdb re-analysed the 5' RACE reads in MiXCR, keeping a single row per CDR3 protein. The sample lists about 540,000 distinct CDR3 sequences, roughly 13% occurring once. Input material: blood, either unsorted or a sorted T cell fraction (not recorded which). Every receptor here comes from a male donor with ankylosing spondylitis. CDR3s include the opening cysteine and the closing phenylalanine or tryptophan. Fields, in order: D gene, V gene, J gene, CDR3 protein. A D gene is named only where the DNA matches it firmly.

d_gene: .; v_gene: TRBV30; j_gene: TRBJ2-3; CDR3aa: CASKGGSADTQYF
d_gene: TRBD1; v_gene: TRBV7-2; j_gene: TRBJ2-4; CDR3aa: CASQDRGLGIQYF
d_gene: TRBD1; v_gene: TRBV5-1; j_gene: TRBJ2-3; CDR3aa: CASSRDRGRTDTQYF
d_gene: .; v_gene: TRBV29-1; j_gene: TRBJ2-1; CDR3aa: CSVEDRRKGREFF
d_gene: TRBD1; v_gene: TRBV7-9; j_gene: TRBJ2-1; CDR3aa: CAIHRQGQDNEQFF
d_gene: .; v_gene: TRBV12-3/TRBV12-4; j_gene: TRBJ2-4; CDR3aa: CASILGTWGNIQYF
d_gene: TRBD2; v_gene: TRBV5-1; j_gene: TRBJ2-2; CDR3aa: CASSLGRLAGAIGELFF
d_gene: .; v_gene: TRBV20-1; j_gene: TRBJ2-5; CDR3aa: CSATTGLETQYF
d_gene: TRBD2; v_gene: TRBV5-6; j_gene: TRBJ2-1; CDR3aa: CASSLASGNEQFF
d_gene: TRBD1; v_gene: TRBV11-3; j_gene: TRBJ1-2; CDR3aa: CASSPGQEFNYGYTF
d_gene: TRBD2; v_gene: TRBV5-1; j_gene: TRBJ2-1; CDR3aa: CASKGTSGRSSYNEQFF
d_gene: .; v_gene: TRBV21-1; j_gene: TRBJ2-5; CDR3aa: CASSKRDTEQASGIVGETQYF
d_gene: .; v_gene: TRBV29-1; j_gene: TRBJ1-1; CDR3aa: CSVGLGGTEAFF
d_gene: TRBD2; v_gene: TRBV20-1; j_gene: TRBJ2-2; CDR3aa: CSARGVAGENTGELFF
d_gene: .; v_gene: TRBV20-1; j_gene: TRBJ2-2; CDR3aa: CSAREGVLGELFF
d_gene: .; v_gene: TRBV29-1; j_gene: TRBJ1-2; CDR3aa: CSVVTGQGYTF
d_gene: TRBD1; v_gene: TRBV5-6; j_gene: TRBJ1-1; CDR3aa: CASLPTGISTEAFF
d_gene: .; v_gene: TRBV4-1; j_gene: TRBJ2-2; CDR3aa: CASSQEGPVQGLTGELFF
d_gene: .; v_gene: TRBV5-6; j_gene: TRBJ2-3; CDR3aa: CASSIGILHSTDTQYF
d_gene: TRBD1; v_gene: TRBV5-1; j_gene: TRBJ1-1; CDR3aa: CASSPGGQGRTEAFF
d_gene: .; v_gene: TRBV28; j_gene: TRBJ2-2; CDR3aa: CASKLEVGAPNTGELFF
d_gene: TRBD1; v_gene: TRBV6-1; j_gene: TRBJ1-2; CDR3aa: CASSRDRLNYGYTF
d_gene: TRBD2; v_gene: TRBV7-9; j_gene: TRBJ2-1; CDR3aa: CASSLVGPSGNEQFF
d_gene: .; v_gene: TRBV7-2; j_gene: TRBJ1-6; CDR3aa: CASSLVTGNYSPLHF
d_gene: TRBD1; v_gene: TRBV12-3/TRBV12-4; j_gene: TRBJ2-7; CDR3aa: CASSQTGDGYEQYF
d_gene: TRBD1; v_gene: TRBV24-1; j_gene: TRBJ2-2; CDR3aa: CATSRTGTNTGELFF
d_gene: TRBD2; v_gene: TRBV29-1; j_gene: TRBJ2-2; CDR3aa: CSVDGAGGTSGELFF
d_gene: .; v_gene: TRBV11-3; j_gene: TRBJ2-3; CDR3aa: CASSPRDTYTDTQYF
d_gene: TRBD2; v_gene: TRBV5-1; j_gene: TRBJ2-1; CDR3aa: CASSLPPGLDNEQFF
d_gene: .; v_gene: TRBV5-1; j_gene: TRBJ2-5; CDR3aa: CASSLGAGPSYQETQYF
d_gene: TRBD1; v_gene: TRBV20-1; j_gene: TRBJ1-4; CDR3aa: CSASWGQWMGVNEKLFF
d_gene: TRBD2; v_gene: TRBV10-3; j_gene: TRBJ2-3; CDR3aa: CAISNTWASGSRTDTQYF
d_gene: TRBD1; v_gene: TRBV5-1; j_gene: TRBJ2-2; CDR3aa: CASRQGAQEGTGELFF